The 23 T cell receptor beta chains below were found in one sample sequenced in a study of Ad26.COV2.S vaccination and SARS-CoV-2 variants. Treatment meaning: roughly 18 received Ad26.COV2.S at low or high dose, single or two shots; five or six received placebo; per-sample allocation not given. Sample collection was performed on day 63 after the first vaccine or placebo injection. The method was immunoSEQ multiplex PCR; TCRdb's version includes in-frame clones alone and lacks a portion of them. The sample has under 500,000 clones, roughly 90% seen once; the top ten hold approximately 1.7%. The input for sequencing was peripheral blood, taken in a trial of Ad26.COV2.S vaccine versus placebo. The source is a person aged 18-65 years who received the Ad26.COV2.S COVID-19 vaccine or a placebo.

The chain joins TRBV24-1 to TRBJ2-3, with TRBD1 matching 10 bases. Losses at the gene ends were 3 bases for V and 2 bases for J; bases not matched to a gene: 7. The CDR3 length is 17 residues. Germline V gene lookup returns CDR1 KGHDR and CDR2 SFDVKD. This CDR3 reads CATSDLRDRGVTDTQYF. The CDR3 DNA is TGTGCCACCAGTGATCTTCGGGACAGGGGAGTCACAGATACGCAGTATTTT.

The chain combines TRBV14 with TRBJ2-5; weak D call: TRBD2 (6 bases). The CDR3 sequence is 13 residues long. Germline CDR1 is SGHDN and CDR2 is FVKESK. Trimming removed 1 base from V and 12 bases from J, with 15 bases in between. The DNA of the CDR3 is TGTGCCAGCAGCCAAGTTGCCGGGGTAGCGGAGTACTTC. Amino acids: CASSQVAGVAEYF.

The chain couples TRBV15 to TRBJ1-2; 8 bases are a match to TRBD1. Germline trimming cut 5 bases from V and 0 bases from J; bases unmatched to any gene: 8. The CDR3 is made up of 16 amino acids. The germline V gene has CDR1 LNHNV and CDR2 YYDKDF (reference sequence). The CDR3 region is CATSPRTGLSNYGYTF. CDR3 nucleotide sequence: TGTGCCACCAGCCCACGGACAGGGCTATCTAACTATGGCTACACCTTC.

The chain couples TRBV6-5 to TRBJ1-6; no clear D. Per the germline V gene, CDR1 is MNHEY and CDR2 is SVGAGI. Trimming took off 2 bases at V and 5 bases at J, with 7 bases between the two ends. The CDR3 runs to 14 residues. The CDR3, as DNA: TGTGCCAGCAGTTACAGTAACAATAATTCACCCCTCCACTTT. Translation gives CASSYSNNNSPLHF.

This CDR3 is CASSLEGAHSGNTIYF. The CDR3 DNA is TGTGCCAGCAGCTTGGAAGGGGCACACTCTGGAAACACCATATATTTT. This chain joins TRBV5-4 and TRBJ1-3, with D possibly being TRBD1 (5 bases). The germline gives CDR1 SGHNT, CDR2 YYREEE (reference sequence). This CDR3 comprises 16 residues. V was trimmed by 0 bases and J by 0 bases, leaving 10 bases between them.

The J gene is TRBJ1-2, the V gene TRBV19, with D possibly matching TRBD1 (5 bases). Germline V CDR1 and CDR2: LNHDA, SQIVND (reference sequence). V was shortened by 7 bases and J by 0 bases, with 15 bases between the two germline ends. This CDR3 comprises 15 residues. CDR3 residues: CASIPWGGANYGYTF. CDR3 sequence (DNA): TGTGCCAGTATTCCATGGGGGGGAGCTAACTATGGCTACACCTTC.

The DNA for the CDR3 is TGCGCCAGCAGCCAAGACGCGGGGCGGGGGGACAATGAGCAGTTCTTC. This gives the protein CASSQDAGRGDNEQFF. The chain combines TRBV4-3 with TRBJ2-1; 8 nucleotides line up with TRBD2. The trim removed 0 bases at V and 5 bases at J, leaving 6 bases unmatched. CDR1 and CDR2 (germline): LGHNA, YSLEER. This CDR3 is built from 16 residues.

The V gene is TRBV7-2, the J gene TRBJ1-1, with D unresolved. Trimming removed 2 bases at V and 1 base at J, with 8 bases between. The V gene's germline CDR1 is SGHTA and CDR2 FQGNSA. The CDR3 spans 14 residues. CDR3 sequence: CASSLLGKNTEAFF. CDR3 bases: TGTGCCAGCAGCTTACTAGGGAAGAACACTGAAGCTTTCTTT.

This clone was counted a few times. The rearrangement uses TRBV3-1 (or the pseudogene TRBV3-2) and TRBJ1-6; D gene uncertain. V was shortened by 1 base and J by 13 bases, with 8 bases between the two germline ends. The CDR3 runs 12 residues. CDR1 is LGHDT, CDR2 YNNKEL, per germline (reference sequence). The CDR3 DNA reads as TGTGCCAGCAGCCAAGGCGGTGGGCCCCTCCACTTT. Amino acids: CASSQGGGPLHF.

V usage is TRBV9 and J usage is TRBJ1-2, with a tentative D call TRBD1 (6 bases). Germline-derived CDR1 and CDR2 are SGDLS and YYNGEE. V was shortened by 0 bases and J by 7 bases, with 10 bases between the two germline ends. The CDR3 has 13 residues. The CDR3 region is CASSVEEGGGYTF. Here the CDR3 DNA reads TGTGCCAGCAGCGTAGAAGAGGGGGGTGGCTACACCTTC.

This chain links TRBV5-6 with TRBJ1-2; 8 bases agree with TRBD1. The CDR3 sequence is 15 residues long. The J segment lost 4 bases and the V segment lost 1 base, leaving 6 bases of the junction unmatched. The V gene's germline CDR1 is SGHDT and CDR2 YYEEEE. The CDR3 DNA sequence: TGTGCCAGCAGCTTGATAGACAGGGGCGGCTATGGCTACACCTTC. This codes for CASSLIDRGGYGYTF.

The rearrangement links TRBV14 to TRBJ1-4; no definite D call. Germline CDR1 and CDR2: SGHDN and FVKESK. The CDR3 consists of 18 residues. V lost 4 bases, J lost 11 bases, and 29 bases lay in between. The CDR3 sequence: CASSPKRRAGQRVGKLFF. CDR3 in DNA: TGTGCCAGCAGCCCGAAACGACGGGCTGGGCAGCGGGTTGGTAAACTGTTTTTT.

The CDR3 DNA follows: TGTGCCAGCAGCCAAGGGACAGGACAGTTTCATGGCTACACCTTC. It encodes CASSQGTGQFHGYTF. The chain combines TRBV3-1 (or the pseudogene TRBV3-2) with TRBJ1-2; 7 bases are shared with TRBD1. The germline CDR1 and CDR2 sequences are LGHDT and YNNKEL (reference sequence). After removal of 1 base from V and 6 bases from J, the junction contained 8 bases not matched to a gene. CDR3 size: 15 residues.

The V gene is TRBV7-2, the J gene TRBJ2-5; D possibly corresponds to TRBD2 (5 bases). Deletions cut 5 bases from V and 4 bases from J, with 11 bases between. The CDR3 spans 13 residues. The germline CDR1 and CDR2 sequences are SGHTA and FQGNSA. The CDR3 coding sequence is TGTGCCAGCAGCGCCGGAGGCCGAGAGACCCAGTACTTC. Its protein product is CASSAGGRETQYF.

This clone is a singleton in its sample. This chain joins TRBV4-3 and TRBJ2-3; D might be TRBD1 or TRBD2, each matching 6 bases. Trimming stripped 5 bases from V and 2 bases from J, with 14 bases between. Germline CDR1 is LGHNA and CDR2 is YSLEER. This CDR3 spans 15 amino acids. The CDR3 reads CASSAGHGDTDTQYF. The DNA of the CDR3 is TGCGCCAGCAGCGCGGGACACGGGGACACAGATACGCAGTATTTT.

The chain has TRBV27 and TRBJ2-7, with TRBD1 matching 12 bases. The germline V gene has CDR1 MNHEY and CDR2 SMNVEV (reference sequence). The CDR3 has 14 residues. The V segment lost 2 bases and the J segment 5 bases; nucleotides outside the gene matches: 1. The CDR3 coding sequence is TGTGCCAGCAGTTTAAGGGACAGGGGGCACGAGCAGTACTTC. As protein: CASSLRDRGHEQYF.

This sequence joins TRBV2 and TRBJ1-1; 8 bases are shared with TRBD1. The CDR3 has 14 amino acids. V lost 5 bases and J lost 0; bases outside the gene matches: 2. CDR1 SNHLY and CDR2 FYNNEI come from the germline V gene. For the CDR3, the DNA is TGTGCCAGCAGTCGCAGGGGGCTGAACACTGAAGCTTTCTTT. Amino acids: CASSRRGLNTEAFF.

V usage is TRBV5-5 and J usage is TRBJ1-3, with 8 bases lining up with TRBD1. In germline, CDR1 is SGHKS, CDR2 YYEKEE (reference sequence). The CDR3 has 15 residues. The J segment lost 2 bases and the V segment lost 4 bases, leaving 5 bases of the junction unmatched. CDR3 sequence: CASSPGQGAGNTIYF. The CDR3 nucleotides read TGTGCCAGCAGCCCAGGACAGGGAGCTGGAAACACCATATATTTT. The full variable domain, its missing parts supplied by reference TRBV5-5 and TRBJ1-3, is DAGVTQSPTHLIKTRGQQVTLRCSPISGHKSVSWYQQVLGQGPQFIFQYYEKEERGRGNFPDRFSARQFPNYSSELNVNALLLGDSALYLCASSPGQGAGNTIYFGEGSWLTVV.

The gene calls are TRBV7-2 and TRBJ1-2; 7 bases are a match to TRBD1. CDR3 length: 16 amino acids. V shed 5 bases, J shed 3 bases, and the junction held 12 bases outside the gene matches. From germline, CDR1 is SGHTA and CDR2 FQGNSA. This CDR3 reads CASSPVIGQVYYGYTF. In nucleotides, the CDR3 is TGTGCCAGCAGCCCGGTCATAGGACAGGTTTACTATGGCTACACCTTC.

The chain employs TRBV2 and TRBJ2-7; D remains ambiguous. The ends were cut back, 6 bases at V and 3 bases at J, with 12 bases in the middle. This CDR3 spans 13 amino acids. Germline V gene lookup returns CDR1 SNHLY and CDR2 FYNNEI. The CDR3 nucleotides are TGTGCCAGCAGAGCCGACATCTACTACGAGCAGTACTTC. Translating gives CASRADIYYEQYF.

The chain employs TRBV7-9 and TRBJ2-7, with D unresolved. The V gene's germline CDR1 is SEHNR and CDR2 FQNEAQ (reference sequence). CDR3 length equals 14 residues. The V end was cut by 1 base, the J end by 5 bases, with 12 bases between. CDR3: CASSLGSHPNEQYF. For the CDR3, the DNA is TGTGCCAGCAGCTTAGGGTCACACCCGAACGAGCAGTACTTC.

The rearrangement links TRBV6-2 or TRBV6-3 to TRBJ1-5; D may be TRBD1 (5 bases). V lost 3 bases and J lost 4, with 13 bases in between. This CDR3 region has 15 residues. Germline V CDR1 and CDR2: MNHEY, SVGEGT. This CDR3 reads CASSYDRQTNQPQHF. The DNA for the CDR3 is TGTGCCAGCAGTTATGATCGACAGACGAATCAGCCCCAGCATTTT.

V and J are TRBV7-2 and TRBJ1-5; D is unresolved. The CDR3 is 14 residues long. The germline gives CDR1 SGHTA, CDR2 FQGNSA. V was shortened by 0 bases and J by 5 bases, with 8 bases between the two germline ends. Here the CDR3 reads CASSLAGRDQPQHF. CDR3 coding DNA: TGTGCCAGCAGCTTAGCCGGTAGGGATCAGCCCCAGCATTTT.